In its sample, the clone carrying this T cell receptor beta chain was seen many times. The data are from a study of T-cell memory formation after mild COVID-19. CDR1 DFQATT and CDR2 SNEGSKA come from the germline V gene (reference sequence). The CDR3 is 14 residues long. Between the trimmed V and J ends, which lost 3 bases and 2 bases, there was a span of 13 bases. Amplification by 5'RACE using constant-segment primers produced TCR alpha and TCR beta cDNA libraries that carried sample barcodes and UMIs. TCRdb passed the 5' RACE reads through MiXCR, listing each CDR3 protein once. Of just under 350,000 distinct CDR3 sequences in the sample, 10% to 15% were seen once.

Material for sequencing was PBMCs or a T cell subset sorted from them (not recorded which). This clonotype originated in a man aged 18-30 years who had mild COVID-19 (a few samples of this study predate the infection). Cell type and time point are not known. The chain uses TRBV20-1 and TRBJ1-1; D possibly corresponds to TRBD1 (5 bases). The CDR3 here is CSASSGGGNTEAFF. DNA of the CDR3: TGCAGTGCTAGTTCCGGGGGAGGAAACACTGAAGCTTTCTTT.